A selection of T cell receptor beta chains follows, all from one sample in a study of cytomegalovirus exposure and HLA in healthy donors. Produced via immunoSEQ multiplex PCR; TCRdb's table is partial and in-frame only. The sample lists around 150,000 clones; around four fifths were seen once. The sequenced material came from PBMCs. The receptor set was obtained from a man aged 40-55 years in good health and CMV-seronegative. Both conserved end residues are part of each CDR3. Each record gives: clone size, D gene, J gene, V gene, CDR3 protein, CDR3 DNA. D genes are given only for firm matches. Clone size, where shown, is once, few, many, or a class for clones that have expanded.

- - TRBJ1-2 TRBV4-1 CASSQVRGAGYGYTF TGCGCCAGCAGCCAAGTTCGGGGGGCTGGGTATGGCTACACCTTC
few - TRBJ2-7 TRBV30 CAWSTASSYEQYF TGTGCCTGGAGTACAGCCAGCTCCTACGAGCAGTACTTC
- - TRBJ2-1 TRBV27 CASSPTPGEQFF TGTGCCAGCAGTCCCACTCCAGGAGAGCAGTTCTTC
- TRBD2 TRBJ2-7 TRBV13 CASSLFSSGTGSSYEQYF TGTGCCAGCAGCTTATTCTCTAGCGGGACTGGGAGCTCCTACGAGCAGTACTTC
- TRBD1 TRBJ1-4 TRBV27 CASSLSSDRVTNEKLFF TGTGCCAGCAGTTTATCGTCCGACAGGGTAACTAATGAAAAACTGTTTTTT
- TRBD1 TRBJ2-1 TRBV7-3 CASSLAWGTDNEQFF TGTGCCAGCAGCTTAGCCTGGGGGACAGACAATGAGCAGTTCTTC
once TRBD2 TRBJ2-7 TRBV4-1 CASSQVASGSWEQYF TGCGCCAGCAGCCAAGTGGCTAGCGGGAGTTGGGAGCAGTACTTC
- - TRBJ1-5 TRBV21-1 CASSKSSGGRGQPQHF TGTGCCAGCAGCAAATCGTCGGGGGGAAGAGGTCAGCCCCAGCATTTT
- TRBD2 TRBJ2-2 TRBV4-2 CASSQSSGSSGELFF TGTGCCAGCAGCCAATCTAGCGGGAGTTCCGGGGAGCTGTTTTTT
- - TRBJ2-1 TRBV19 CASSITGGVGNEQFF TGTGCCAGTAGTATCACAGGGGGGGTCGGCAATGAGCAGTTCTTC
- - TRBJ1-6 TRBV2 CASSGTLSSYNSPLHF TGTGCCAGCAGTGGGACATTGAGCTCCTATAATTCACCCCTCCACTTT